The 25 T cell receptor beta chains given below trace back to one sample, sequenced in a study of T cells expressing NK-cell markers (dated by TCRdb to 2018 to 2021). The receptor library was made with 5' RACE. The sequencing machine was an Illumina HiSeq 2000. The reads were reprocessed in TCRdb, with one entry per CDR3 protein sequence and no accompanying DNA. This sample's table lists about 300,000 distinct CDR3 sequences. The ten largest clones represent around 3.9% of the sample. The sequencing input was blood T cells: a sorted CD56 or NKG2C T cell subset, CD4+ or CD8+ T cells, or bulk PBMC T cells (not recorded which). Source of these receptors: a woman between 18 and 75 years old in good health.

The V and J genes are TRBV7-2 and TRBJ1-1; checking the TCRdb D call of TRBD1 is not possible without DNA. Per germline, CDR1 SGHTA and CDR2 FQGNSA. There are 15 residues in the CDR3. The CDR3 reads CASSLAPGANTEAFF.

This chain connects TRBV20-1 to TRBJ2-3; with no DNA, the TCRdb D assignment of TRBD1 cannot be verified. The germline V gene encodes CDR1 DFQATT and CDR2 SNEGSKA (reference sequence). This CDR3 is built from 18 residues. CDR3 region: CSARVLFVGQGPLDTQYF.

The V gene is TRBV7-2, the J gene TRBJ2-3; TCRdb returns TRBD1, unconfirmable since there is no DNA. The CDR3 is made up of 14 amino acids. The germline V gene encodes CDR1 SGHTA and CDR2 FQGNSA. The CDR3 loop reads CASSPRGVTDTQYF.

The chain is built from TRBV10-3 and TRBJ1-2; absent DNA, TCRdb's TRBD1 call cannot be checked. In germline, CDR1 is ENHRY, CDR2 SYGVKD. The CDR3 length is 12 residues. The CDR3 region is CAITAGTYGYTF.

The chain is built from TRBV28 and TRBJ2-7; the D gene TCRdb calls, TRBD1, cannot be checked with no DNA. The CDR3 is made up of 14 amino acids. Germline V gene data show CDR1 as MDHEN and CDR2 as SYDVKM. The CDR3 sequence is CASSLSGPPPEQYF.

This chain links TRBV3-1 with TRBJ2-3. CDR1 is LGHDT and CDR2 is YNNKEL in the germline V gene (reference sequence). The CDR3 runs 15 residues. CDR3 sequence: CASSQGVGHTDTQYF.

This sequence joins TRBV28 and TRBJ2-7. This CDR3 region has 11 residues. The germline gives CDR1 MDHEN, CDR2 SYDVKM. CDR3 region: CASTTPYEQYF.

The genes are TRBV10-3 and TRBJ2-1; the TCRdb D gene call, TRBD2, has no DNA to confirm it. This CDR3 region has 15 residues. Germline CDR1 is ENHRY and CDR2 is SYGVKD. CDR3 region: CAISTGTSSYNEQFF.

The chain has TRBV14 and TRBJ1-2; TCRdb calls TRBD1, which cannot be checked without DNA. Germline assignment: CDR1 SGHDN and CDR2 FVKESK. The CDR3 loop spans 13 amino acids. The CDR3 sequence: CASSQEILQAPHF.

The chain carries TRBV7-2 and TRBJ1-5. Germline values: CDR1 SGHTA, CDR2 FQGNSA. The CDR3 is 14 residues long. CDR3 loop: CASSLRPLNQPQHF.

The chain combines TRBV7-2 with TRBJ1-1; TCRdb's D call of TRBD1 is untestable without DNA. CDR1 is SGHTA and CDR2 is FQGNSA in the germline V gene. The CDR3 totals 15 residues. CDR3: CASSLNDRGTTEAFF.

V and J are TRBV5-1 and TRBJ2-5; TCRdb's D call of TRBD1 is untestable without DNA. The CDR3 consists of 13 residues. Germline V lookup: CDR1 SGHRS, CDR2 YFSETQ. The CDR3 reads CASSGQAKETQYF.

The V and J genes are TRBV27 and TRBJ2-5. The CDR3 runs 13 residues. Germline V gene data show CDR1 as MNHEY and CDR2 as SMNVEV (reference sequence). The CDR3 sequence is CASSFSAQETQYF.

The V gene is TRBV27, the J gene TRBJ2-1; TCRdb indicates TRBD1, and absent DNA this call remains unverified. Germline V gene lookup returns CDR1 MNHEY and CDR2 SMNVEV (reference sequence). There are 16 residues in the CDR3. The CDR3 is CASSPGGLGPYNEQFF.

This chain uses TRBV5-5 with TRBJ2-3; without DNA, the TCRdb call of TRBD1 cannot be checked. There are 14 residues in the CDR3. CDR1 and CDR2 from the germline V gene are SGHKS and YYEKEE (reference sequence). The CDR3 protein is CASSLGRGSDTQYF.

The chain couples TRBV18 to TRBJ2-1; the TCRdb D gene call, TRBD1, has no DNA to confirm it. This CDR3 is built from 13 residues. Germline V gene sequence: CDR1 KGHSH, CDR2 LQKENI. CDR3: CASSRGDYNEQFF. Full variable domain (missing parts from reference TRBV18 and TRBJ2-1): NAGVMQNPRHLVRRRGQEARLRCSPMKGHSHVYWYRQLPEEGLKFMVYLQKENIIDESGMPKERFSAEFPKEGPSILRIQQVVRGDSAAYFCASSRGDYNEQFFGPGTRLTVL.

The genes are TRBV25-1 and TRBJ2-5; TCRdb designates TRBD2, a call that cannot be tested without DNA. There are 15 residues in the CDR3. Germline V CDR1 and CDR2: MGHDK, SYGVNS. CDR3: CASRAANGGEETQYF.

The V call is TRBV9, the J call TRBJ2-2; lacking DNA, the TRBD1 call made by TCRdb goes unchecked. This CDR3 has 14 residues. Germline V gives CDR1 SGDLS, CDR2 YYNGEE. The chain's CDR3 is CASTGGLSTGELFF.

V and J are TRBV20-1 and TRBJ2-3; TCRdb designates TRBD1, a call that cannot be tested without DNA. Per germline, CDR1 DFQATT and CDR2 SNEGSKA (reference sequence). This CDR3 is built from 13 residues. CDR3 loop: CSAGTGGRDTQYF.

CDR3 in amino acids: CASSPPQYGYTF. The chain has TRBV9 and TRBJ1-2. From germline, CDR1 is SGDLS and CDR2 YYNGEE. The CDR3 extends over 12 amino acids. The full variable domain, rest sourced from reference TRBV9 and TRBJ1-2, is DSGVTQTPKHLITATGQRVTLRCSPRSGDLSVYWYQQSLDQGLQFLIQYYNGEERAKGNILERFSAQQFPDLHSELNLSSLELGDSALYFCASSPPQYGYTFGSGTRLTVV.

The chain has TRBV29-1 and TRBJ2-1; the D call from TCRdb, TRBD1, cannot be confirmed without DNA. The CDR3 is 13 residues long. Germline V gene data show CDR1 as SQVTM and CDR2 as ANQGSEA. This chain's CDR3 is CSVEEGATRRLFF.

CDR3 region: CASLGGGGGSYNEQFF. This chain uses TRBV28 with TRBJ2-1; TCRdb picks TRBD1, but there is no DNA to check that call. The CDR3 loop spans 16 amino acids. Germline loops: CDR1 MDHEN, CDR2 SYDVKM.

The chain combines TRBV7-3 with TRBJ1-6. The CDR3 spans 13 residues. The germline gives CDR1 SGHTA, CDR2 FQGTGA. The CDR3: CASSGQVGSPLHF.

The chain couples TRBV12-3 or TRBV12-4 to TRBJ2-2; TCRdb lists TRBD2, though no DNA is available to test this call. The CDR3 sequence is 15 residues long. CDR3 loop: CASSLRRTNTGELFF.

The gene calls are TRBV18 and TRBJ2-7; TCRdb outputs TRBD1, but without DNA this stays unchecked. Germline assignment: CDR1 KGHSH and CDR2 LQKENI. The CDR3 is made up of 17 amino acids. The CDR3 loop is CASSPHILGDRAYEQYF.